The present T cell receptor (beta chain) was sequenced within a study of T cells in Graves' hyperthyroidism and ophthalmopathy. The wider study: Peripheral blood was obtained at initial diagnosis, preceding any treatment.

CDR1 is MNHEY, CDR2 SMNVEV, per germline (reference sequence). This CDR3 comprises 15 residues. J gave up 3 bases and V 5 bases, and 9 bases lay outside the gene matches. Stability of Graves' hyperthyroidism was defined as absent ophthalmopathy progression within 18 months. Uncontrolled infection, other autoimmune disease, pregnancy or lactation led to exclusion. Using around 10 ml of fresh peripheral blood, PBMCs were prepared. This clonotype came up many times. Amplification of TCR beta CDR3 regions used RNA as the template. First-round RT-PCR with HTBI primers amplified the TCR CDR3 region. A single record per CDR3 protein comes from TCRdb applying MiXCR to the multiplex PCR reads. The profile shows about 480,000 distinct CDR3 sequences, over 13% of them singletons.

The chain employs TRBV27 and TRBJ1-2, with TRBD1 matching 7 bases. The specimen sequenced was blood. The clonotype comes from a woman in her late teens or twenties with Graves' hyperthyroidism. CDR3 in DNA: TGTGCCAGCAGTCCCCAGGGGGGTGTATACTATGGCTACACCTTC. Protein sequence: CASSPQGGVYYGYTF.